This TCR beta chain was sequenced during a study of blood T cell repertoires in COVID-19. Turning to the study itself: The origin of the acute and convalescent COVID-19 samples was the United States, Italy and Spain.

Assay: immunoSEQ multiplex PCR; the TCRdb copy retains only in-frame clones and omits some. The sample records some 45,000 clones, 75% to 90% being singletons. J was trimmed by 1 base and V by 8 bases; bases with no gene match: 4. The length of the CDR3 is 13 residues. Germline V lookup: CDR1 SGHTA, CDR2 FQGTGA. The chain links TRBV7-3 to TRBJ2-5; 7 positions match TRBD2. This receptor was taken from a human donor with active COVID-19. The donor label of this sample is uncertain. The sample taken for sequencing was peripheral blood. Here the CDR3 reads CASGASGQETQYF. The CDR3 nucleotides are TGTGCCAGCGGGGCTAGCGGCCAAGAGACCCAGTACTTC. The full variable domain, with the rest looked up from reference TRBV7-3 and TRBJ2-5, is GAGVSQTPSNKVTEKGKYVELRCDPISGHTALYWYRQSLGQGPEFLIYFQGTGAADDSGLPNDRFFAVRPEGSVSTLKIQRTERGDSAVYLCASGASGQETQYFGPGTRLLVL.